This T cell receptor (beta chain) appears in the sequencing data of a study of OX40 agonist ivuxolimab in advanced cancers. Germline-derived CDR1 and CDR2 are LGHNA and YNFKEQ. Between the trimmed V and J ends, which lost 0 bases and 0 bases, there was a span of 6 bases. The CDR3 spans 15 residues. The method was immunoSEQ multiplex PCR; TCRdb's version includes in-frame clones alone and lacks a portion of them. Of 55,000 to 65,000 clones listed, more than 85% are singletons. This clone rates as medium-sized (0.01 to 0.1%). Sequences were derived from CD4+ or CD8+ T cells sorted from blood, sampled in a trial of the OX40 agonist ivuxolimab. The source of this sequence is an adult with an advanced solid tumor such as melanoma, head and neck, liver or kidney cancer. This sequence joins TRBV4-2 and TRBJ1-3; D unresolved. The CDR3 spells CASSQERSSGNTIYF. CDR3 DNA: TGTGCCAGCAGCCAAGAGCGGAGCTCTGGAAACACCATATATTTT.